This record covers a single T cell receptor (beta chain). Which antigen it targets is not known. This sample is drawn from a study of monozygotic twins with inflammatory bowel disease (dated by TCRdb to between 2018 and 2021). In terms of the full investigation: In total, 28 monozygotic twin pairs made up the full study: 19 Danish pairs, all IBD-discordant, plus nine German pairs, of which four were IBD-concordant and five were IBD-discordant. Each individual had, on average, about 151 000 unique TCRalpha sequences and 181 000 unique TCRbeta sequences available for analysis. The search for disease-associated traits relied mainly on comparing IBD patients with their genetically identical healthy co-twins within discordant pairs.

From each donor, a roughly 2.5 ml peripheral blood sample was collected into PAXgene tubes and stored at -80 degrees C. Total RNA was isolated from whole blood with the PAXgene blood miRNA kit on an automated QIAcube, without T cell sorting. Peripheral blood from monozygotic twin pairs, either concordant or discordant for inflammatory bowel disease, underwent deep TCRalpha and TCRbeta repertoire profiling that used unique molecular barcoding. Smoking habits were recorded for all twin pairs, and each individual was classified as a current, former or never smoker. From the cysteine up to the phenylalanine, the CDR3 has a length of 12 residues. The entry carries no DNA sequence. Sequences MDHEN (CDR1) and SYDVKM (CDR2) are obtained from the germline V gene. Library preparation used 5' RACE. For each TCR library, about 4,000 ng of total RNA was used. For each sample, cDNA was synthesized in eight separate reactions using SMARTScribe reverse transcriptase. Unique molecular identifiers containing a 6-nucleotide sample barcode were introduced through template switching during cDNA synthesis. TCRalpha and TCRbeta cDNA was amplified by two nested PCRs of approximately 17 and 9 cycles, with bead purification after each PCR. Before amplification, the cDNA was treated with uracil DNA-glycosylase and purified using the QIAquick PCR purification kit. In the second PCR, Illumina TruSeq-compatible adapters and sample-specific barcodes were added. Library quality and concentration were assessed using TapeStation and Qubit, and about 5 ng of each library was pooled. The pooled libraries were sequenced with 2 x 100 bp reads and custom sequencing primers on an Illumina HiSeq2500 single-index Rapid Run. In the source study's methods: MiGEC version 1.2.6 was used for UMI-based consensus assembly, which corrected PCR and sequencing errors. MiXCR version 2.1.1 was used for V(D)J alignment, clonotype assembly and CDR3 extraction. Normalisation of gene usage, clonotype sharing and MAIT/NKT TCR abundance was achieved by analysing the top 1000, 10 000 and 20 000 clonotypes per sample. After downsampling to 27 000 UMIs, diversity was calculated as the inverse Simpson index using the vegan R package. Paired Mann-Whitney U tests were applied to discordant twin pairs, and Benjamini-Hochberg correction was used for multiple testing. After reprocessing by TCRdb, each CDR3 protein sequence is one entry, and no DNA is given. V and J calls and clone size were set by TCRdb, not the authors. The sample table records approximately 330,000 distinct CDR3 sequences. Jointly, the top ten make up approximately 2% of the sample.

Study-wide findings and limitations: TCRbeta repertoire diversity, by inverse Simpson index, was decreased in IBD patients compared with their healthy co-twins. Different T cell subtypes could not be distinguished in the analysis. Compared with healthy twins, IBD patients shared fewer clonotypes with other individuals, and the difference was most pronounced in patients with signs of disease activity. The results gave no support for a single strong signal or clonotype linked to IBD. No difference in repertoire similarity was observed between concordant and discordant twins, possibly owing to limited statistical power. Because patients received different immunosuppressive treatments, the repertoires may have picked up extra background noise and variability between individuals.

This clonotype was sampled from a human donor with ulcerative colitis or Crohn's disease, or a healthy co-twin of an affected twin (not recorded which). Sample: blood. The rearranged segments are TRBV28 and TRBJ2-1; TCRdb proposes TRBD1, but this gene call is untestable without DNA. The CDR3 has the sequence CASSRGANEQFF.